What follows are 21 T cell receptor beta chains derived from one specimen sequenced in a study of T cell changes during pregnancy in multiple sclerosis. Profiled with immunoSEQ multiplex PCR; TCRdb holds only in-frame clones, not every one. The table lists 34,000 or so clones, 90% of them singletons. The sample was CD8+ T cells from peripheral blood mononuclear cells, taken after pregnancy. These receptors all come from a female donor with multiple sclerosis, enrolled in a pregnancy study.

J is TRBJ2-7 and V is TRBV19; 8 bases line up with TRBD2. Germline CDR1 and CDR2: LNHDA and SQIVND (reference sequence). This CDR3 region has 14 residues. Trimming at V came to 5 bases and at J to 5 bases, leaving 8 bases not matched to a gene. CDR3 DNA: TGTGCCAGTAGTCGGGGGGGCCGGCCTCACGAGCAGTACTTC. Translating it yields CASSRGGRPHEQYF.

This clone is labeled as medium-sized (0.01 to 0.1%). This chain connects TRBV6-5 to TRBJ1-5; D unclear. The CDR3 is made up of 16 amino acids. Germline CDR1 is MNHEY and CDR2 is SVGAGI. V dropped 0 bases and J dropped 4 bases, with 13 bases sitting between them. CDR3: CASSYSRGMGNQPQHF. The CDR3, as DNA: TGTGCCAGCAGTTACTCGAGAGGGATGGGAAATCAGCCCCAGCATTTT.

The V gene is TRBV7-9, the J gene TRBJ1-1; 9 bases match TRBD1. Trimming at V came to 1 base and at J to 7 bases, leaving 1 base not matched to a gene. This CDR3 comprises 13 residues. Germline assignment: CDR1 SEHNR and CDR2 FQNEAQ (reference sequence). The CDR3 DNA sequence: TGTGCCAGCAGCTTAGGACAGGGGGTTGAAGCTTTCTTT. It is translated as CASSLGQGVEAFF.

The J gene is TRBJ1-3, the V gene TRBV9, with D perhaps TRBD1 (5 bases). Germline CDR1 is SGDLS and CDR2 is YYNGEE. Trimming took off 4 bases at V and 4 bases at J, with 12 bases between the two ends. The CDR3 loop spans 14 amino acids. The CDR3, as DNA: TGTGCCAGCAGCCCGCAGGGAGGAGGAAACACCATATATTTT. This gives the protein CASSPQGGGNTIYF.

This clone was recorded once. The genes are TRBV7-9 and TRBJ1-5, with TRBD1 matching 7 bases. The CDR3 is 15 residues long. Trimming cost V 5 bases and J 0 bases; bases outside gene matches: 4. The germline V gene encodes CDR1 SEHNR and CDR2 FQNEAQ (reference sequence). The DNA for the CDR3 is TGTGCCAGCAGCAGGGACAGCTATAGCAATCAGCCCCAGCATTTT. It encodes CASSRDSYSNQPQHF.

The genes are TRBV7-6 and TRBJ2-5; 10 bases align to TRBD2. The V and J ends lost 5 bases and 5 bases, in that order; junction bases with no gene match: 11. From germline, CDR1 is SGHVS and CDR2 FNYEAQ. The CDR3 is 16 residues long. Here the CDR3 DNA reads TGTGCCAGCAGCCCCTTTATGGTAGCGGGGGGTGAGACCCAGTACTTC. As protein: CASSPFMVAGGETQYF.

This rearrangement joins TRBV7-6 to TRBJ2-7; D perhaps matches TRBD1 (6 bases). Germline-derived CDR1 and CDR2 are SGHVS and FNYEAQ. Trimming pared 1 base from V and 3 bases from J, leaving 13 bases between. This CDR3 comprises 15 residues. CDR3 sequence reads: CASSLDMGALYEQYF. The CDR3 nucleotides are TGTGCCAGCAGCTTAGATATGGGGGCTCTCTACGAGCAGTACTTC.

The rearrangement uses TRBV2 and TRBJ1-1; D possibly corresponds to TRBD1 (5 bases). Germline-derived CDR1 and CDR2 are SNHLY and FYNNEI. CDR3 size: 14 residues. V lost 3 bases and J 3 bases, leaving 11 bases between the germline ends. DNA for the CDR3: TGTGCCAGCAGTGAGCGGGGGTTCGACACTGAAGCTTTCTTT. Protein sequence: CASSERGFDTEAFF.

The CDR3 here is CASSYKRTPNYGYTF. For the CDR3, the DNA is TGTGCCAGCAGTTACAAGAGGACTCCTAACTATGGCTACACCTTC. The chain is built from TRBV6-5 and TRBJ1-2; no clear D. Per the germline V gene, CDR1 is MNHEY and CDR2 is SVGAGI. The length of the CDR3 is 15 residues. Trimming left V 2 bases short and J 0 bases short, with 10 bases between.

The chain employs TRBV19 and TRBJ2-7, with D perhaps TRBD2 (6 bases). Germline CDR1 reads LNHDA; CDR2 reads SQIVND (reference sequence). The CDR3 extends over 13 amino acids. CDR3 sequence: CASAAGRTYEQYF. CDR3 nucleotide sequence: TGTGCAAGTGCCGCGGGGCGCACCTACGAGCAGTACTTC.

The chain employs TRBV30 and TRBJ2-7; 8 bases fit TRBD1. This CDR3 has 13 residues. V trimming: 3 bases; J trimming: 4 bases; junction bases outside the gene matches: 5. Germline values: CDR1 GTSNPN, CDR2 SVGIG (reference sequence). The CDR3 bases are TGTGCCTGGAGCAGACAGGGGATATACGAGCAGTACTTC. Protein sequence: CAWSRQGIYEQYF.

This sequence joins TRBV9 and TRBJ1-1; D is possibly TRBD1 (5 bases). The V end was cut by 0 bases, the J end by 4 bases, with 10 bases between. CDR1 SGDLS and CDR2 YYNGEE come from the germline V gene. This CDR3 is 14 amino acids long. CDR3 bases: TGTGCCAGCAGCGTAGAAGGGGTGGTCACTGAAGCTTTCTTT. Translated, it gives CASSVEGVVTEAFF.

CDR3 protein: CASSVVGGATTEAFF. CDR3 coding DNA: TGTGCCAGCAGCGTAGTTGGAGGGGCCACCACTGAAGCTTTCTTT. The chain employs TRBV9 and TRBJ1-1; D may be TRBD1 (5 bases). The ends were cut back, 0 bases at V and 4 bases at J, with 13 bases in the middle. Per the germline V gene, CDR1 is SGDLS and CDR2 is YYNGEE. CDR3 length: 15 residues.

The chain uses TRBV29-1 and TRBJ2-7; D unclear. Germline CDR1 SQVTM, CDR2 ANQGSEA. Trimming removed 3 bases at V and 3 bases at J, with 9 bases between. The CDR3 totals 12 residues. The CDR3 sequence: CSVEGRYYEQYF. In nucleotides, the CDR3 is TGCAGCGTTGAGGGCAGATACTACGAGCAGTACTTC.

V is TRBV9 and J is TRBJ2-1; D is possibly TRBD1 (5 bases). The CDR3 consists of 12 residues. Trimming pared 2 bases from V and 5 bases from J, leaving 5 bases between. Germline CDR1 SGDLS, CDR2 YYNGEE. CDR3 in DNA: TGTGCCAGCAGCGTGACAGACAATGAGCAGTTCTTC. It translates to CASSVTDNEQFF. The complete variable domain, with remaining parts taken from reference TRBV9 and TRBJ2-1, reads DSGVTQTPKHLITATGQRVTLRCSPRSGDLSVYWYQQSLDQGLQFLIQYYNGEERAKGNILERFSAQQFPDLHSELNLSSLELGDSALYFCASSVTDNEQFFGPGTRLTVL.

The CDR3 region has the DNA TGTGCCTGGAGCCTCGGTACTAGCGGGGGCGGACGGGAGCAGTTCTTC. The encoded protein is CAWSLGTSGGGREQFF. V and J are TRBV30 and TRBJ2-1; 11 positions match TRBD2. Germline CDR1 reads GTSNPN; CDR2 reads SVGIG (reference sequence). This CDR3 region has 16 residues. V lost 3 bases, J lost 10 bases, and 14 bases stayed unmatched.

This sequence joins TRBV5-1 and TRBJ1-2; a weak D match, TRBD1 (6 bases). The V end lost 4 bases, the J end lost 9 bases, and 25 bases lay between the germline ends. CDR1 and CDR2 from the germline V gene are SGHRS and YFSETQ. CDR3 length: 16 residues. DNA for the CDR3: TGCGCCAGCAGCCCGGAGGTGACAGGAGAACTATGGAGCTACACCTTC. This encodes CASSPEVTGELWSYTF.

The sample holds one count of this clone. The J gene is TRBJ2-5, the V gene TRBV7-8; 13 nucleotides match TRBD2. This CDR3 is 20 amino acids long. Germline V gene sequence: CDR1 SGHVS, CDR2 FQNEAQ. Trimming took 1 base from V and 0 from J; bases not matched to a gene: 11. The CDR3 DNA follows: TGTGCCAGCAGCTTAGTAGAGGGACGACTAGCGGGGGGTAACCAAGAGACCCAGTACTTC. Protein: CASSLVEGRLAGGNQETQYF. The complete variable domain, with remaining parts taken from reference TRBV7-8 and TRBJ2-5, reads GAGVSQSPRYKVAKRGQDVALRCDPISGHVSLFWYQQALGQGPEFLTYFQNEAQLDKSGLPSDRFFAERPEGSVSTLKIQRTQQEDSAVYLCASSLVEGRLAGGNQETQYFGPGTRLLVL.

This clone has a handful of counts. The CDR3, as DNA: TGCGCCAGCAGCCTTGCACCAGGGGTCGCAACTAATGAAAAACTGTTTTTT. The encoded protein is CASSLAPGVATNEKLFF. V gene TRBV4-1 combines with J gene TRBJ1-4; D is perhaps TRBD1 (6 bases). The CDR3 covers 17 residues. CDR1 is MGHRA, CDR2 YSYEKL, per germline. The V end was cut by 4 bases, the J end by 0 bases, with 15 bases between.

This chain's CDR3 is CASSPGTSGGREQFF. Here the CDR3 DNA reads TGTGCCAGCAGCCCCGGGACTAGCGGGGGGAGGGAGCAGTTCTTC. The chain joins TRBV9 to TRBJ2-1; 15 bases line up with TRBD2. The CDR3 length is 15 residues. Germline V gene sequence: CDR1 SGDLS, CDR2 YYNGEE. V lost 4 bases and J lost 10; bases outside the gene matches: 6.

The chain recombines TRBV7-8 with TRBJ1-1; no reliable D call. The CDR3 is made up of 16 amino acids. Trimming took off 3 bases at V and 3 bases at J, with 17 bases between the two ends. CDR1 and CDR2 from the germline V gene are SGHVS and FQNEAQ. The CDR3 loop is CASSFPTSGLDTEAFF. The CDR3 DNA reads as TGTGCCAGCAGCTTCCCCACGTCGGGGTTGGACACTGAAGCTTTCTTT.